Below are 30 T cell receptor beta chains sequenced from a single sample in a study of cytomegalovirus exposure and HLA in healthy donors. The primer mix had 60 Vbeta and 13 Jbeta primers. Assay used: immunoSEQ multiplex PCR; TCRdb lists only in-frame clones, some missing. The table for this sample gives more than 45,000 clones. The sample was PBMCs. The receptors here all came from a woman aged 25-40 years in good health and CMV-seropositive.

The chain employs TRBV28 and TRBJ1-6; no clear D. V dropped 3 bases and J dropped 8 bases, with 11 bases sitting between them. The CDR3 totals 14 residues. Germline values: CDR1 MDHEN, CDR2 SYDVKM. CDR3 residues: CASSLGPRDSPLHF. CDR3 nucleotides: TGTGCCAGCAGTTTGGGCCCGAGGGATTCACCCCTCCACTTT. Based on the CDR3 plus reference TRBV28 and TRBJ1-6, the full variable domain is DVKVTQSSRYLVKRTGEKVFLECVQDMDHENMFWYRQDPGLGLRLIYFSYDVKMKEKGDIPEGYSVSREKKERFSLILESASTNQTSMYLCASSLGPRDSPLHFGNGTRLTVT.

This rearrangement joins TRBV6-7 to TRBJ2-3, with 9 bases aligning to TRBD2. TRBV6-7 belongs to the ORF category, with a function that is uncertain. V lost 8 bases, J lost 1 base, and 13 bases stayed unmatched. The CDR3 contains 17 residues. The CDR3 region has the DNA TGTGCCAGCCACGGGCGGGGGGGCGGTTGTGGCACAGATACGCAGTATTTT. Translating gives CASHGRGGGCGTDTQYF.

CDR3 protein: CASSINRWGYEQYF. CDR3 DNA: TGTGCCAGTAGTATTAACAGGTGGGGCTACGAGCAGTACTTC. The chain uses TRBV19 and TRBJ2-7; TRBD1 might be the D (5 bases). The CDR3 totals 14 residues. The germline V gene encodes CDR1 LNHDA and CDR2 SQIVND (reference sequence). Deletions cut 3 bases from V and 3 bases from J, with 12 bases between.

J is TRBJ1-4 and V is TRBV5-1; 10 nucleotides line up with TRBD1. This CDR3 region has 17 residues. J lost 0 bases, V lost 4 bases, and 6 bases had no gene match. CDR1 SGHRS and CDR2 YFSETQ come from the germline V gene. This CDR3 reads CASSPRQGATTNEKLFF. CDR3 bases: TGCGCCAGCAGCCCACGACAGGGGGCTACAACTAATGAAAAACTGTTTTTT.

The chain carries TRBV5-6 and TRBJ2-5; D uncertain. The CDR3 loop spans 13 amino acids. V was pared by 3 bases and J by 5 bases, with 11 bases between. Germline V gives CDR1 SGHDT, CDR2 YYEEEE. Written as DNA, the CDR3 is TGTGCCAGCAGCTCGTCACGGCGGGAGACCCAGTACTTC. Encoded protein: CASSSSRRETQYF.

The V gene is TRBV13, the J gene TRBJ2-7, with unresolved D. Germline V gene data show CDR1 as PRHDT and CDR2 as FYEKMQ (reference sequence). V lost 1 base to trimming and J lost 3 bases, with 4 bases between them. This CDR3 has 12 amino acids. Here the CDR3 reads CASSLEYYEQYF. CDR3 DNA: TGTGCCAGCAGCTTAGAATACTACGAGCAGTACTTC.

This CDR3 reads CASSVGQSSGNTIYF. The CDR3 coding sequence is TGTGCCAGCAGCGTAGGACAGTCCTCTGGAAACACCATATATTTT. V is TRBV9 and J is TRBJ1-3; D possibly corresponds to TRBD1 (5 bases). CDR3 length: 15 residues. The V gene's germline CDR1 is SGDLS and CDR2 YYNGEE. V lost 0 bases, J lost 0 bases, and 7 bases lay in between.

The chain carries TRBV9 and TRBJ2-1, with 9 bases identical to TRBD1. The CDR3 runs to 15 residues. With 0 bases clipped from V and 6 bases from J, the junction kept 4 bases outside the gene matches. Per the germline V gene, CDR1 is SGDLS and CDR2 is YYNGEE. The CDR3 DNA reads TGTGCCAGCAGCGTAGCTCGACAGGGGGGCAATGAGCAGTTCTTC. Amino acid sequence: CASSVARQGGNEQFF.

This sequence joins TRBV25-1 and TRBJ1-1; unclear D gene. The CDR3 extends over 12 amino acids. CDR1 MGHDK and CDR2 SYGVNS come from the germline V gene. V was clipped by 2 bases and J by 4 bases, with 5 bases between them. In DNA, the CDR3 is TGTGCCAGCAGTGAAGGAGGCACTGAAGCTTTCTTT. Translating it yields CASSEGGTEAFF. The full variable domain, its missing parts supplied by reference TRBV25-1 and TRBJ1-1, is EADIYQTPRYLVIGTGKKITLECSQTMGHDKMYWYQQDPGMELHLIHYSYGVNSTEKGDLSSESTVSRIRTEHFPLTLESARPSHTSQYLCASSEGGTEAFFGQGTRLTVV.

This rearrangement joins TRBV6-5 to TRBJ2-7, with D maybe TRBD1 (6 bases). The CDR3 runs to 14 residues. Trimming removed 6 bases from V and 3 bases from J, with 15 bases in between. Germline V gene data show CDR1 as MNHEY and CDR2 as SVGAGI. DNA of the CDR3: TGTGCCAGCAGCCCCGGGACACTGGTCTACGAGCAGTACTTC. Its protein is CASSPGTLVYEQYF.

The chain combines TRBV19 with TRBJ2-1; 10 bases line up with TRBD1. CDR1 is LNHDA and CDR2 is SQIVND in the germline V gene (reference sequence). The CDR3 runs to 16 residues. Unmatched junction bases numbered 8, after V lost 2 bases and J lost 7 bases. The CDR3 region has the DNA TGTGCCAGTAGTATAATCCGACAGGGGGCACGTAATGAGCAGTTCTTC. It specifies CASSIIRQGARNEQFF.

This chain joins TRBV9 and TRBJ2-2; the D is unclear. Germline V gives CDR1 SGDLS, CDR2 YYNGEE. The CDR3 totals 17 residues. V lost 1 base and J lost 0, with 13 bases in between. CDR3 loop: CASSVSLKNANTGELFF. The CDR3 bases are TGTGCCAGCAGCGTAAGCTTGAAAAACGCGAACACCGGGGAGCTGTTTTTT.

The V call is TRBV12-5, the J call TRBJ1-2; D call uncertain. Germline CDR1 LGHNT, CDR2 FRNRAP. The germline V and J ends were trimmed by 1 base and 7 bases, with 7 bases remaining between them. This CDR3 comprises 12 residues. The CDR3 loop is CASGLGAIGYTF. The CDR3 DNA reads as TGTGCTAGTGGTTTGGGCGCCATTGGCTACACCTTC.

J is TRBJ2-2 and V is TRBV18; D unresolved. CDR1 KGHSH and CDR2 LQKENI come from the germline V gene. Trimming shortened V by 2 bases and J by 0 bases, and 7 bases separated the two germline ends. This CDR3 is 15 amino acids long. CDR3 nucleotides: TGTGCCAGCTCACCAGGTTCAGCGAACACCGGGGAGCTGTTTTTT. Its translation: CASSPGSANTGELFF.

The chain has TRBV19 and TRBJ1-1; no reliable D call. The CDR3 loop spans 11 amino acids. Germline V gene lookup returns CDR1 LNHDA and CDR2 SQIVND (reference sequence). V lost 9 bases, J lost 1 base, and 6 bases lay in between. CDR3 region: CASGENTEAFF. The CDR3 DNA sequence: TGTGCCAGCGGAGAGAACACTGAAGCTTTCTTT. Drawing the rest from reference TRBV19 and TRBJ1-1, the complete variable domain is DGGITQSPKYLFRKEGQNVTLSCEQNLNHDAMYWYRQDPGQGLRLIYYSQIVNDFQKGDIAEGYSVSREKKESFPLTVTSAQKNPTAFYLCASGENTEAFFGQGTRLTVV.

This chain links TRBV27 with TRBJ2-7; TRBD2 is a possible D gene (7 bases). V lost 5 bases to trimming and J lost 0 bases, with 11 bases between them. CDR3 length equals 14 residues. Germline V CDR1 and CDR2: MNHEY, SMNVEV (reference sequence). The CDR3: CASSRAGASYEQYF. The CDR3, as DNA: TGTGCCAGCAGTCGGGCGGGGGCCTCCTACGAGCAGTACTTC.

The chain recombines TRBV19 with TRBJ1-1; 10 nucleotides agree with TRBD1. Germline CDR1 LNHDA, CDR2 SQIVND (reference sequence). The CDR3 sequence is 14 residues long. J lost 4 bases, V lost 6 bases, and 5 bases had no gene match. CDR3 in DNA: TGTGCCAGTAGACGGACAGGGGGGATCACTGAAGCTTTCTTT. Its translation: CASRRTGGITEAFF.

The chain is built from TRBV12-5 and TRBJ1-1; tentatively, D is TRBD1 (5 bases). The V end was cut by 2 bases, the J end by 6 bases, with 13 bases between. The germline V gene has CDR1 LGHNT and CDR2 FRNRAP. The CDR3 is made up of 14 amino acids. CDR3 coding DNA: TGTGCTAGTGGTTTGACAGGAAGGGTAGCTGAAGCTTTCTTT. This codes for CASGLTGRVAEAFF. Combining the CDR3 with reference TRBV12-5 and TRBJ1-1 gives the whole variable domain DARVTQTPRHKVTEMGQEVTMRCQPILGHNTVFWYRQTMMQGLELLAYFRNRAPLDDSGMPKDRFSAEMPDATLATLKIQPSEPRDSAVYFCASGLTGRVAEAFFGQGTRLTVV.

V gene TRBV5-6 combines with J gene TRBJ2-7, with 7 bases lining up with TRBD2. Germline trimming cut 0 bases from V and 4 bases from J; bases unmatched to any gene: 4. Germline loops: CDR1 SGHDT, CDR2 YYEEEE. This CDR3 is built from 14 residues. Written as DNA, the CDR3 is TGTGCCAGCAGCTTGGGGGCTAGCGGTTACGAGCAGTACTTC. Protein sequence: CASSLGASGYEQYF.

The chain employs TRBV6-6 and TRBJ2-2, with TRBD2 as a possible D gene (6 bases). Trimming cost V 8 bases and J 0 bases, with 7 bases left between them. Germline CDR1 reads MNHNY; CDR2 reads SVGAGI (reference sequence). The CDR3 totals 13 residues. CDR3 in DNA: TGTGCCAGCGGAGGGGCGAACACCGGGGAGCTGTTTTTT. Translating it yields CASGGANTGELFF.

DNA for the CDR3: TGCGCCAGCAGCCCACCCGGACAGAACTATGGCTACACCTTC. This codes for CASSPPGQNYGYTF. The chain joins TRBV4-1 to TRBJ1-2; D might be TRBD1 (6 bases). V lost 4 bases, J lost 2 bases, and 11 bases lay in between. The CDR3 loop spans 14 amino acids. Per germline, CDR1 MGHRA and CDR2 YSYEKL.

The chain combines TRBV30 with TRBJ2-6; tentative D call: TRBD1 (5 bases). Germline V gene lookup returns CDR1 GTSNPN and CDR2 SVGIG (reference sequence). V gave up 2 bases and J gave up 2 bases, with 10 bases separating them. This CDR3 has 15 residues. The CDR3 DNA reads TGTGCCTGGAGTAATGGGGCGCCTGGGGCCAACGTCCTGACTTTC. It yields the protein CAWSNGAPGANVLTF.

The V call is TRBV5-4, the J call TRBJ1-1; 9 nucleotides match TRBD1. This CDR3 region has 12 residues. V was pared by 4 bases and J by 7 bases, with 2 bases of the junction left unmatched. The germline V gene has CDR1 SGHNT and CDR2 YYREEE (reference sequence). The CDR3 reads CASSPGQGEAFF. The CDR3 DNA sequence: TGTGCCAGCAGCCCGGGACAGGGTGAAGCTTTCTTT.

The rearrangement uses TRBV25-1 and TRBJ2-1; D not certain. Germline V CDR1 and CDR2: MGHDK, SYGVNS. V dropped 2 bases and J dropped 1 base, with 9 bases sitting between them. This CDR3 is 15 amino acids long. The CDR3, as DNA: TGTGCCAGCAGTGAAGTAAGGAGTTCCTACAATGAGCAGTTCTTC. Amino acids: CASSEVRSSYNEQFF.

The rearrangement links TRBV4-1 to TRBJ1-2; 10 bases align to TRBD1. Per the germline V gene, CDR1 is MGHRA and CDR2 is YSYEKL. The length of the CDR3 is 15 residues. Germline trimming cut 1 base from V and 7 bases from J; bases unmatched to any gene: 6. CDR3 sequence (DNA): TGCGCCAGCAGCCAAGCGGGACAGGGGATAAGTGGCTACACCTTC. It specifies CASSQAGQGISGYTF.

This chain joins TRBV7-2 and TRBJ2-7, with a possible D match to TRBD2 (6 bases). This CDR3 contains 16 residues. CDR1 is SGHTA and CDR2 is FQGNSA in the germline V gene. The V end lost 1 base, the J end lost 2 bases, and 15 bases lay between the germline ends. The CDR3 loop reads CASSLEAVSGTYEQYF. The CDR3 coding sequence is TGTGCCAGCAGCTTAGAAGCTGTTAGCGGAACCTACGAGCAGTACTTC.

The chain carries TRBV19 and TRBJ2-7; D possibly corresponds to TRBD1 (5 bases). The germline V gene encodes CDR1 LNHDA and CDR2 SQIVND (reference sequence). Trimming cost V 3 bases and J 6 bases, with 12 bases left between them. This CDR3 spans 13 amino acids. CDR3 DNA: TGTGCCAGTAGTATCGGAAAGGGGCTCGAGCAGTACTTC. Protein sequence: CASSIGKGLEQYF.

Of note for this clone: Other nucleotide sequences in the sample specify the same CDR3. The chain combines TRBV18 with TRBJ1-6; TRBD1 agrees at 7 bases. V lost 3 bases, J lost 10 bases, and 6 bases stayed unmatched. The V gene's germline CDR1 is KGHSH and CDR2 LQKENI. The CDR3 covers 14 residues. Written as DNA, the CDR3 is TGTGCCAGCTCACCGAACAGGGGCGACTCACCCCTCCACTTT. Translating gives CASSPNRGDSPLHF.

This sequence joins TRBV5-1 and TRBJ2-5, with 14 bases matching TRBD2. The J call may be in error: the DNA end matches TRBJ2-7 better. The germline V gene encodes CDR1 SGHRS and CDR2 YFSETQ. This CDR3 spans 16 amino acids. The CDR3 coding sequence is TGCGCCAGCAGTATCGGGACTAGCGGGAGTGGCTACGAGCAGTACTTC. Translating gives CASSIGTSGSGYEQYF.

This chain links TRBV10-1 with TRBJ2-2, with D tentatively TRBD2 (5 bases). With 6 bases removed from V and 5 bases from J, the gap between germline ends came to 10 bases. Germline-derived CDR1 and CDR2 are WNHNN and SYGVQD (reference sequence). This CDR3 has 13 residues. Here the CDR3 DNA reads TGCGCCAGCAGCCTTTCGGGGACCGGGGAGCTGTTTTTT. This sequence encodes CASSLSGTGELFF.